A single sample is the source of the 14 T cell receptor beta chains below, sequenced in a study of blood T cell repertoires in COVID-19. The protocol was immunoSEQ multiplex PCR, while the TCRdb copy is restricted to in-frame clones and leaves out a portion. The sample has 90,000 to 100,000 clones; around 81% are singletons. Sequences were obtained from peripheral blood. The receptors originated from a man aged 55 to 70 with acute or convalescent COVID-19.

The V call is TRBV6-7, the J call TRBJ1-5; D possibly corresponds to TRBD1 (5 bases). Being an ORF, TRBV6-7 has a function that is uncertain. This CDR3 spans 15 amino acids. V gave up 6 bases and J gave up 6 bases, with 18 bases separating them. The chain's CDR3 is CASSLFRGAGQPQHF. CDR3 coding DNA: TGTGCCAGCAGCCTCTTTAGGGGCGCAGGTCAGCCCCAGCATTTT.

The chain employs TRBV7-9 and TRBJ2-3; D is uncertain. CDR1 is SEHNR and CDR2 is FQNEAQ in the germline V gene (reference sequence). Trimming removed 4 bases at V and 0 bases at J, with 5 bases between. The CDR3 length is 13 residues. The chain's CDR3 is CASSSTSTDTQYF. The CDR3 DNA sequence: TGTGCCAGCAGCTCGACTAGCACAGATACGCAGTATTTT.

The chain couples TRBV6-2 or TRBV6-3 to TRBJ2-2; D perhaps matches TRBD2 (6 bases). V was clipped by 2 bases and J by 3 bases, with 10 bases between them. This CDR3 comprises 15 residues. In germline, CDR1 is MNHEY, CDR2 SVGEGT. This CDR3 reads CASSYGGIYTGELFF. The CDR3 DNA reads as TGTGCCAGCAGTTACGGGGGGATTTACACCGGGGAGCTGTTTTTT.

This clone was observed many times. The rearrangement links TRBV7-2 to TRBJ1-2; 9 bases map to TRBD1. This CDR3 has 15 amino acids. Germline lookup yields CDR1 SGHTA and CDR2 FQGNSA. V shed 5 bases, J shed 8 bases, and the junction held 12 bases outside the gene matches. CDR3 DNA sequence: TGTGCCAGCAGCCCAAAGGACAGGGGTGGGGACGGCTACACCTTC. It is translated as CASSPKDRGGDGYTF.

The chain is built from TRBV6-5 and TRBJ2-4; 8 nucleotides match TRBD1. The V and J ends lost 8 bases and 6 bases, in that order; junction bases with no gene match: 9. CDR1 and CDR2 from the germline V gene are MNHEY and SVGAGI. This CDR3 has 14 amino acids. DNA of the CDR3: TGTGCCAGCGTCGGAAAAGACAGGGGAAACATTCAGTACTTC. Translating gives CASVGKDRGNIQYF.

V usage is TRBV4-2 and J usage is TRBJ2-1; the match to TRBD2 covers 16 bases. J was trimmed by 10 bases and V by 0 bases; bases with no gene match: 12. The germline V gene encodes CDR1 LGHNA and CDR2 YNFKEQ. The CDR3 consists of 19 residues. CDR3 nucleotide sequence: TGTGCCAGCAGCCAAGATATTTTCGGGACTAGCGGGGGGGCTCCCGAGCAGTTCTTC. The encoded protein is CASSQDIFGTSGGAPEQFF.

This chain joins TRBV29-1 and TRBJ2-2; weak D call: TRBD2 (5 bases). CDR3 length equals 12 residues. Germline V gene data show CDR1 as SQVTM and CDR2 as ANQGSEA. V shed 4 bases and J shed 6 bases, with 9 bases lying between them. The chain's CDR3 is CSVGGSAGELFF. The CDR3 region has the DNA TGCAGCGTTGGCGGGTCGGCCGGGGAGCTGTTTTTT.

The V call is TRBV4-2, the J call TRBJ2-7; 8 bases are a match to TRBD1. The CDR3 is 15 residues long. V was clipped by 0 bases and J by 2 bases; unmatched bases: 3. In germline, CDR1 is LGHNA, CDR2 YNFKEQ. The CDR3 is CASSQEEQGAYEQYF. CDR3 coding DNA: TGTGCCAGCAGCCAAGAGGAACAGGGGGCCTACGAGCAGTACTTC.

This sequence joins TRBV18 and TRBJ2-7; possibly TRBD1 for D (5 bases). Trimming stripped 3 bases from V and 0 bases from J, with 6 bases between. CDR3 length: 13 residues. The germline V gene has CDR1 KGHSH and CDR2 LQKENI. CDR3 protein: CASSPDNSYEQYF. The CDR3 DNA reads TGTGCCAGCTCACCGGACAACTCCTACGAGCAGTACTTC.

CDR3 region: CASTGSSNTEAFF. The CDR3 coding sequence is TGTGCCAGCACGGGATCTTCGAACACTGAAGCTTTCTTT. The rearrangement links TRBV27 to TRBJ1-1; the D is unclear. Trimming shortened V by 7 bases and J by 1 base, and 10 bases separated the two germline ends. This CDR3 region has 13 residues. Germline lookup yields CDR1 MNHEY and CDR2 SMNVEV (reference sequence).

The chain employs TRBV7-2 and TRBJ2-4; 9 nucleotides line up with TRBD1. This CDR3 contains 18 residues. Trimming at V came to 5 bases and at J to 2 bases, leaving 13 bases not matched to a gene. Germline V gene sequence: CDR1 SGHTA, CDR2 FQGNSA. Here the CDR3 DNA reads TGTGCCAGCAGCGTATACAGGGGGCTGTTGTCTCCCAAAAACATTCAGTACTTC. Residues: CASSVYRGLLSPKNIQYF. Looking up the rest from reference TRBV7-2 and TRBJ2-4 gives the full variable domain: GAGVSQSPSNKVTEKGKDVELRCDPISGHTALYWYRQSLGQGLEFLIYFQGNSAPDKSGLPSDRFSAERTGGSVSTLTIQRTQQEDSAVYLCASSVYRGLLSPKNIQYFGAGTRLSVL.

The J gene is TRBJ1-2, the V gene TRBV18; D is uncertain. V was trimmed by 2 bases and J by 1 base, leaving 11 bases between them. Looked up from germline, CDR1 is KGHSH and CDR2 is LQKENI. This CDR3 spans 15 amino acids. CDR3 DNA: TGTGCCAGCTCACCAAGGGAGGTGGGTAACTATGGCTACACCTTC. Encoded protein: CASSPREVGNYGYTF.

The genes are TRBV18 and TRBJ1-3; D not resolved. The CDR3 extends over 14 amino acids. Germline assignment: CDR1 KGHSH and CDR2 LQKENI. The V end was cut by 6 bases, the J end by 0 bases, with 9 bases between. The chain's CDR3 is CASSTGTSGNTIYF. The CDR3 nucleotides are TGTGCCAGCTCCACGGGAACCTCTGGAAACACCATATATTTT.

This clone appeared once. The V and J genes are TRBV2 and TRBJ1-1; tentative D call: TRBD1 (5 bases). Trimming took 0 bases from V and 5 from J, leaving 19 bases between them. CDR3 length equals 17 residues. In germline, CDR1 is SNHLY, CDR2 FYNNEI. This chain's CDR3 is CASSEAPVGQGWTEAFF. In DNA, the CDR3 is TGTGCCAGCAGTGAAGCCCCAGTTGGTCAGGGTTGGACTGAAGCTTTCTTT.